A selection of T cell receptor beta chains follows, all from one sample in a study of OX40 agonist ivuxolimab in advanced cancers. Sequenced by immunoSEQ multiplex PCR; TCRdb stores in-frame clones only, minus some. This table holds 55,000 to 60,000 clones, nearly 95% found once. The sequencing used CD4+ or CD8+ T cells sorted from blood, collected in a trial of the OX40 agonist ivuxolimab. These TCRs come from an adult with an advanced solid tumor such as melanoma, head and neck, liver or kidney cancer. Both conserved end residues are part of each CDR3. The D gene is left open where the match is weak. Clone size appears in some rows only: once, few, many, or a class for an expanded clone.

j_call,d_call,clone_size,cdr3_length,v_call,cdr3_nt,cdr3_aa
TRBJ1-1,TRBD1,medium-sized,15,TRBV15,TGTGCCACCAGCAGGCCCATGACAGGGGCGCCTGAAGCTTTCTTT,CATSRPMTGAPEAFF
TRBJ2-7,.,once,13,TRBV5-6,TGTGCCAGCAGCTTCGTCAGCTCCTACGAGCAGTACTTC,CASSFVSSYEQYF
TRBJ1-1,.,.,14,TRBV7-9,TGTGCCAGCAGCTTATCCCATATGAACACTGAAGCTTTCTTT,CASSLSHMNTEAFF
TRBJ2-1,TRBD2,once,14,TRBV2,TGTGCCAGCAGGGTAGCGGGAGGGTTCAATGAGCAGTTCTTC,CASRVAGGFNEQFF
TRBJ1-1,TRBD1,.,16,TRBV27,TGTGCCAGCAGTTTGGGGACAGGGATGTTGTACACTGAAGCTTTCTTT,CASSLGTGMLYTEAFF
TRBJ1-1,.,.,11,TRBV2,TGTGCCAGCGGGGACGGAAGGGGAGCTTTCTTT,CASGDGRGAFF
TRBJ1-1,.,.,15,TRBV6-5,TGTGCCAGCAGTTATTCTCCTTCCATGAACACTGAAGCTTTCTTT,CASSYSPSMNTEAFF
TRBJ1-2,.,.,15,TRBV4-1,TGCGCCAGCAGCCAAGATATGTGGAACAACTATGGCTACACCTTC,CASSQDMWNNYGYTF
TRBJ2-7,TRBD1,.,14,TRBV5-4,TGTGCCAGCAGCTTAGGACAGGGGGACTACGAGCAGTACTTC,CASSLGQGDYEQYF
TRBJ2-7,.,.,12,TRBV7-9,TGTGCCAGCTGGACAAGCAACTACGAGCAGTACTTC,CASWTSNYEQYF
TRBJ2-2,.,.,14,TRBV9,TGTGCCAGCAGCTACCGATCGGACACCGGGGAGCTGTTTTTT,CASSYRSDTGELFF
TRBJ2-5,.,.,13,TRBV27,TGTGCCAGCAATTGGCACAGAACAGAGACCCAGTACTTC,CASNWHRTETQYF
TRBJ2-7,TRBD2,once,13,TRBV19,TGTGCCAGTAGGATTCCGGGAGGGTACGAGCAGTACTTC,CASRIPGGYEQYF
TRBJ1-4,.,.,17,TRBV5-4,TGTGCCAGCAGCTATAACGGACAGCTCGCAACTAATGAAAAACTGTTTTTT,CASSYNGQLATNEKLFF
TRBJ2-1,.,.,13,TRBV11-2,TGTGCCAGCAGCTTTCGGACGGTCCTAGAGCAGTTCTTC,CASSFRTVLEQFF
TRBJ2-2,.,.,15,TRBV28,TGTGCCAGCAGTTTCGCAGGGGGGAGGACCGGGGAGCTGTTTTTT,CASSFAGGRTGELFF
TRBJ2-1,.,.,14,TRBV11-3,TGTGCCAGCAGCCCCGGACCGAGGGTCGATGAGCAGTTCTTC,CASSPGPRVDEQFF
TRBJ2-3,TRBD1,.,12,TRBV29-1,TGCAGCGCCATACAGGGGTCAGATACGCAGTATTTT,CSAIQGSDTQYF
TRBJ2-2,.,.,14,TRBV13,TGTGCCAGCAGCTTCGGCGGGAATGCCGGGGAGCTGTTTTTT,CASSFGGNAGELFF
TRBJ1-2,.,.,14,TRBV9,TGTGCCAGCAGCGGCGGGGGGATCTCGTATGGCTACACCTTC,CASSGGGISYGYTF
TRBJ2-7,TRBD1,.,14,TRBV13,TGTGCCAGCAGCCACCGGGACAGAGCCTACGAGCAGTACTTC,CASSHRDRAYEQYF
TRBJ1-5,.,.,15,TRBV28,TGTGCCAGCACCCGCGGTGGGGATAGCAATCAGCCCCAGCATTTT,CASTRGGDSNQPQHF
TRBJ1-2,TRBD1,.,17,TRBV9,TGTGCCAGCAGCGCAGCGACAGGGCCTTTTACTAACTATGGCTACACCTTC,CASSAATGPFTNYGYTF
TRBJ2-2,.,.,11,TRBV2,TGTGCCAGCAGTGTTTCCGGGGAGCTGTTTTTT,CASSVSGELFF
TRBJ2-3,.,.,14,TRBV27,TGTGCCAGCACCGTCGACCGAGGCACAGATACGCAGTATTTT,CASTVDRGTDTQYF
TRBJ2-3,TRBD2,.,18,TRBV7-9,TGTGCCAGCAGCTTAGAGAAGTATCTAGCGGTGCCAGCAGATACGCAGTATTTT,CASSLEKYLAVPADTQYF
TRBJ1-5,.,.,14,TRBV28,TGTGCCAGCAGTTCCTCACACAGCAATCAGCCCCAGCATTTT,CASSSSHSNQPQHF
TRBJ1-1,.,.,13,TRBV19,TGTGCCAGTAGTACTCACGGGAACACTGAAGCTTTCTTT,CASSTHGNTEAFF
TRBJ2-7,TRBD1,.,14,TRBV13,TGTGCCAGCAGTCGAAGGGGACAGGGCTACGAGCAGTACTTC,CASSRRGQGYEQYF
TRBJ1-1,TRBD1,once,12,TRBV7-9,TGTGCCAGCAGGTACGGGACAGCAGAAGCTTTCTTT,CASRYGTAEAFF
TRBJ2-7,.,.,13,TRBV19,TGTGCCAGTAGTATAGATGGGTACTACGAGCAGTACTTC,CASSIDGYYEQYF
TRBJ2-7,TRBD1,.,15,TRBV28,TGTGCCAGCAGTTTCCCTCGGACAGGAGACTACGAGCAGTACTTC,CASSFPRTGDYEQYF
TRBJ2-4,.,.,14,TRBV14,TGTGCCAGCAGCCAACCGGACAACAAAAACATTCAGTACTTC,CASSQPDNKNIQYF
TRBJ2-1,TRBD2,.,15,TRBV9,TGTGCCAGCAGCGTACAGGACGGGAGGGTCAATGAGCAGTTCTTC,CASSVQDGRVNEQFF
TRBJ2-7,.,.,14,TRBV28,TGTGCCAGCAGTCCCGTCTGGGGCGGATACGAGCAGTACTTC,CASSPVWGGYEQYF
TRBJ2-5,.,.,14,TRBV6-5,TGTGCCAGCAGATTACAGGGTAATGAAGAGACCCAGTACTTC,CASRLQGNEETQYF
TRBJ2-3,.,once,21,TRBV15,TGTGCCACCAGCACCCGACCCGTGTACGGGAGAGTTTCCGGACGCACAGATACGCAGTATTTT,CATSTRPVYGRVSGRTDTQYF
TRBJ2-3,.,.,15,TRBV19,TGTGCCAGTAAGACCCTGGCTGCTAGCACAGATACGCAGTATTTT,CASKTLAASTDTQYF
TRBJ1-2,.,.,12,TRBV28,TGTGCCAGCAGTTTCAAAGGGGCTGGCTACACCTTC,CASSFKGAGYTF
TRBJ2-1,TRBD2,.,18,TRBV7-8,TGTGCCAGCAGCTTAGGGCATCCGGGAGGTACTACCTACAATGAGCAGTTCTTC,CASSLGHPGGTTYNEQFF
TRBJ2-1,.,.,16,TRBV5-6,TGTGCCAGCAGCTTGGGGACAGTGATCTCCTACAATGAGCAGTTCTTC,CASSLGTVISYNEQFF
TRBJ2-7,.,.,15,TRBV28,TGTGCCAGCAGTTTGGGGACGGTGACTTCGGACGAGCAGTACTTC,CASSLGTVTSDEQYF
TRBJ2-2,TRBD1,.,13,TRBV2,TGTGCCACCACACAGGGGGTTACCGGGGAGCTGTTTTTT,CATTQGVTGELFF
TRBJ2-5,TRBD2,.,15,TRBV6-5,TGTGCCAGCCGAACCGAAGTAGCGGGAGTAGAGACCCAGTACTTC,CASRTEVAGVETQYF
TRBJ2-1,.,.,14,TRBV27,TGTGCCAGCAAAAGCCAAAGCTCCTACAATGAGCAGTTCTTC,CASKSQSSYNEQFF
TRBJ2-2,TRBD1,.,15,TRBV4-3,TGCGCCAGCAGCCAAGAACGCCAGGGGGCCGGGGAGCTGTTTTTT,CASSQERQGAGELFF
TRBJ1-6,.,.,14,TRBV19,TGTGCCAGTAGTCCCGGGGACCGAAATTCACCCCTCCACTTT,CASSPGDRNSPLHF
TRBJ1-1,.,once,16,TRBV27,TGTGCCAGCAGTTTAATGGCAGGAGGAGGGGTCCCTGAAGCTTTCTTT,CASSLMAGGGVPEAFF
TRBJ2-3,TRBD2,.,18,TRBV9,TGTGCCAGCAGCGTAGGGGGAGGAGCGGGAGGTGCCACAGATACGCAGTATTTT,CASSVGGGAGGATDTQYF
TRBJ1-1,.,.,14,TRBV7-3,TGTGCCAGCAGCTTAACCGGGGGGAACACTGAAGCTTTCTTT,CASSLTGGNTEAFF
TRBJ2-7,.,.,15,TRBV7-2,TGTGCCAGCAGCTTAGGACTAGTACTTTCCTACGAGCAGTACTTC,CASSLGLVLSYEQYF
TRBJ1-1,.,few,13,TRBV29-1,TGCAGCGTTGTGGGGGGTTTGAACACTGAAGCTTTCTTT,CSVVGGLNTEAFF
TRBJ1-2,.,.,13,TRBV5-6,TGTGCCAGCAGCTCGGGACAAATCTATGGCTACACCTTC,CASSSGQIYGYTF
TRBJ2-2,.,.,15,TRBV5-4,TGTGCCAGCAGCTTGTTGTCAGCGAACACCGGGGAGCTGTTTTTT,CASSLLSANTGELFF
TRBJ2-3,.,.,14,TRBV27,TGTGCCAGCAGTTTAAACGTCGACCCAGATACGCAGTATTTT,CASSLNVDPDTQYF
TRBJ2-3,.,.,12,TRBV6-1,TGTGCCAGCTCCTTAATCACAGATACGCAGTATTTT,CASSLITDTQYF
TRBJ2-5,TRBD2,.,18,TRBV4-2,TGTGCCAGCAGCCAAGATTCTAGCGGGAGGATTATTGGAGAGACCCAGTACTTC,CASSQDSSGRIIGETQYF
TRBJ2-7,.,.,14,TRBV9,TGTGCCAGCAGCGTAGTAGCTAGTTCCTACGAGCAGTACTTC,CASSVVASSYEQYF
TRBJ2-3,.,.,16,TRBV9,TGTGCCAGCAGCGTGGGGGACGGCGGCTTCACAGATACGCAGTATTTT,CASSVGDGGFTDTQYF